This T cell receptor (beta chain) was found in a study of tissue T cells after allogeneic stem cell transplantation. Findings and limits, study-wide: Alloreactivity or antigen specificity of tissue TCRs was not determined; some clones might be host cells. Anatomically similar tissues had similar TCR repertoires within each patient. Few T cell clones were shared across patients, but motif clusters showed tissue-specific shared signatures. This small cohort was clinically heterogeneous, and sampling depth was a limitation.

Using immunoSEQ multiplex PCR, the repertoire was profiled, and TCRdb retains in-frame clones only, with some absent. The data show 35,000 to 50,000 clones, roughly 92% seen once. With respect to this clone: Its antigen is unidentified.

The input for sequencing was blood, taken before transplantation. This TCR came from a woman between 35 and 70 years old who later had graft-versus-host disease after an allogeneic stem cell transplant.

In nucleotides, the CDR3 is TGCGCCAGCAGACAGGACAGGGGAAACACAGATACGCAGTATTTT. It translates to CASRQDRGNTDTQYF. This chain uses TRBV5-1 with TRBJ2-3; 9 bases agree with TRBD1. CDR1 and CDR2 (germline): SGHRS, YFSETQ. The J segment lost 2 bases and the V segment lost 5 bases, leaving 6 bases of the junction unmatched. The CDR3 contains 15 residues.